The clone carrying this TCR beta chain was recorded a few times. The target antigen is unknown. Each of the sorted populations had a purity greater than 95%. Sequenced material consisted of expressed TCRB transcripts (all of the isolated RNA was reverse transcribed). This table comes from immunoSEQ multiplex PCR, and its TCRdb copy is limited to in-frame clones, with some not included. The sample shows roughly 700,000 clones, 13% of them seen only once. The V end was cut by 1 base, the J end by 6 bases, with 12 bases between. CDR1 and CDR2 (germline): PRHDT, FYEKMQ (reference sequence). The CDR3 contains 14 residues. The data belong to a study of beta chain features in type 1 diabetes. Study outcomes and limitations: Researchers cautioned that cDNA sequencing could over-represent cells with high TCR expression. In every one of the four CD4+ subsets, TCRB CDR3s were moderately but significantly shorter in Type 1 diabetes patients. Insertions at VDJ junctions were less frequent in type 1 diabetes patients. These patients also deleted more nucleotides at the same junctions.

The clonotype was recovered from a man in his late teens or twenties with type 1 diabetes. This chain uses TRBV13 with TRBJ1-2; no firm D call. Sequences were obtained from naive CD4+ T cells from blood. CDR3 DNA sequence: TGTGCCAGCAGCTTAGCAGCGGGGAGGGATGGCTACACCTTC. Residues: CASSLAAGRDGYTF. The full variable domain, rest sourced from reference TRBV13 and TRBJ1-2, is AAGVIQSPRHLIKEKRETATLKCYPIPRHDTVYWYQQGPGQDPQFLISFYEKMQSDKGSIPDRFSAQQFSDYHSELNMSSLELGDSALYFCASSLAAGRDGYTFGSGTRLTVV.